Listed below are T cell receptor beta chains from one sample, sequenced in a study of shared clonotypes between healthy human individuals. The assay was immunoSEQ multiplex PCR, and TCRdb's table has in-frame clones only and misses some. The repertoire consists of approximately 350,000 clones, with 74% occurring once and the leading ten covering 10% to 13%. The sequenced sample consisted of memory CD4+ T cells sorted from blood. The origin of the receptors is a man aged 25 to 45 in good health. The CDR3 runs from the conserved cysteine through the conserved F or W. D genes are given only for firm matches. Not every row has a clone size; where given, it reads once, few, many or a size class.

v_gene	abundance	d_gene	j_gene	CDR3aa	CDR3nt
TRBV19	once	.	TRBJ2-7	CASSPRQGSTYEQYF	TGTGCCAGTAGTCCCCGTCAGGGGAGCACCTACGAGCAGTACTTC
TRBV11-2	.	TRBD1	TRBJ2-3	CASSPGQGADTQYF	TGTGCCAGCAGCCCGGGACAGGGGGCGGATACGCAGTATTTT
TRBV10-3	.	TRBD1	TRBJ1-2	CAISESRTGDYGYTF	TGTGCCATCAGTGAGTCGAGAACAGGGGACTATGGCTACACCTTC
TRBV9	.	.	TRBJ2-3	CASSVTAAIGTDTQYF	TGTGCCAGCAGCGTAACAGCAGCGATAGGGACAGATACGCAGTATTTT
TRBV15	few	.	TRBJ2-1	CATTEGGHDEQFF	TGTGCCACCACGGAGGGGGGCCACGATGAGCAGTTCTTC
TRBV9	.	.	TRBJ1-4	CASSVGGTQDRKLFF	TGTGCCAGCAGCGTAGGGGGGACACAAGATCGAAAACTGTTTTTT
TRBV28	.	.	TRBJ2-3	CASSMRPDTQYF	TGTGCCAGCAGTATGCGTCCAGATACGCAGTATTTT
TRBV13	.	.	TRBJ2-2	CASSTPSGIGNTGELFF	TGTGCCAGCAGCACCCCATCGGGAATTGGGAATACCGGGGAGCTGTTTTTT
TRBV5-1	.	TRBD1	TRBJ2-1	CASSREPTNRGGDEQFF	TGCGCCAGCAGCCGCGAACCTACAAACAGGGGTGGCGATGAGCAGTTCTTC
TRBV19	.	TRBD1	TRBJ1-4	CASIKGQGFMEKLFF	TGTGCCAGTATCAAGGGACAGGGGTTTATGGAAAAACTGTTTTTT
TRBV2	.	.	TRBJ1-5	CASKAEGNQPQHF	TGTGCCAGCAAAGCCGAGGGCAATCAGCCCCAGCATTTT
TRBV7-2	.	TRBD1	TRBJ2-2	CASNYVPRGTGELFF	TGTGCCAGTAACTACGTCCCCAGGGGGACCGGGGAGCTGTTTTTT
TRBV2	many	.	TRBJ2-2	CASSEVVTGELFF	TGTGCCAGCAGTGAAGTGGTCACCGGGGAGCTGTTTTTT
TRBV19	few	TRBD1	TRBJ1-5	CASHRGDSNQPQHF	TGTGCCAGCCACAGGGGAGATAGCAATCAGCCCCAGCATTTT
TRBV5-4	.	TRBD1	TRBJ2-7	CASSFFPRGTGVSYEQYF	TGTGCCAGCAGCTTTTTTCCCCGAGGGACAGGGGTGTCCTACGAGCAGTACTTC
TRBV11-2	.	TRBD2	TRBJ2-7	CASRGGKTGTSGAYEQYF	TGTGCCAGCAGGGGGGGCAAAACCGGGACTAGCGGTGCCTACGAGCAGTACTTC
TRBV7-8	.	.	TRBJ1-2	CASSFNVRDGYTF	TGTGCCAGCAGCTTTAACGTCAGGGATGGCTACACCTTC
TRBV1	once	.	TRBJ2-1	CTNDPEYNEQFF	TGCACCAATGACCCGGAGTACAATGAGCAGTTCTTC
TRBV10-3	.	.	TRBJ2-3	CAIRNTDTQYF	TGTGCCATCAGGAACACAGATACGCAGTATTTT
TRBV2	.	.	TRBJ2-1	CASRGTGVVHEQFF	TGTGCCAGCAGGGGAACCGGGGTGGTCCATGAGCAGTTCTTC
TRBV7-2	.	TRBD2	TRBJ2-7	CASSLGTSGLYEQYF	TGTGCCAGCAGCTTAGGGACTAGCGGGTTGTACGAGCAGTACTTC
TRBV19	.	TRBD1	TRBJ2-4	CASSAGTGGRENIQYF	TGTGCCAGTAGCGCCGGGACAGGGGGCAGGGAAAACATTCAGTACTTC
TRBV10-3	.	.	TRBJ1-1	CAISESGNRVNTEAFF	TGTGCCATCAGTGAGTCTGGTAACCGAGTGAACACTGAAGCTTTCTTT
TRBV6-5	many	TRBD1	TRBJ2-7	CASRPGQGAVEQYF	TGTGCCAGCAGACCGGGACAGGGGGCGGTCGAGCAGTACTTC
TRBV6-1	few	TRBD1	TRBJ2-2	CASSRDRNTGELFF	TGTGCCAGCAGCAGGGACAGGAACACCGGGGAGCTGTTTTTT
TRBV6-5	few	.	TRBJ2-4	CASRVPGPRNIQYF	TGTGCCAGCAGGGTTCCGGGACCGAGGAACATTCAGTACTTC
TRBV5-8	.	.	TRBJ2-2	CASSLDIAGELFF	TGTGCCAGCAGCTTGGACATCGCCGGGGAGCTGTTTTTT
TRBV28	.	.	TRBJ2-7	CASIARATYEQYF	TGTGCCAGCATAGCCAGGGCGACCTACGAGCAGTACTTC
TRBV6-1	.	.	TRBJ2-3	CASSLSRGPDTQYF	TGTGCCAGCAGTCTGTCCCGGGGACCCGATACGCAGTATTTT
TRBV5-1	.	.	TRBJ2-5	CASSLVEQETQYF	TGCGCCAGCAGCTTGGTCGAGCAAGAGACCCAGTACTTC
TRBV2	.	TRBD2	TRBJ2-7	CASGTSGSFEQYF	TGTGCCAGCGGGACTAGCGGGAGTTTCGAGCAGTACTTC
TRBV5-4	.	TRBD2	TRBJ2-1	CASSLGGLALSSYNEQFF	TGTGCCAGCAGCTTGGGTGGACTAGCGCTCTCCTCCTACAATGAGCAGTTCTTC
TRBV7-9	.	.	TRBJ1-4	CASSLDPGGGEKLFF	TGTGCCAGCAGCTTAGACCCCGGGGGGGGTGAAAAACTGTTTTTT
TRBV11-2	.	TRBD2	TRBJ2-1	CASSAGQRGGYNEQFF	TGTGCCAGCAGCGCGGGACAGCGGGGGGGGTACAATGAGCAGTTCTTC
TRBV9	.	TRBD2	TRBJ2-5	CASRRGDGPGTQYF	TGTGCCAGCCGGCGGGGGGACGGCCCAGGGACCCAGTACTTC
TRBV19	.	TRBD2	TRBJ2-5	CASRPSGSETQYF	TGTGCCAGTAGACCTAGCGGGAGTGAGACCCAGTACTTC
TRBV6-5	few	TRBD1	TRBJ1-5	CASSATGQGNQPQHF	TGTGCCAGCAGCGCTACGGGACAGGGCAATCAGCCCCAGCATTTT
TRBV11-2	few	.	TRBJ2-1	CASSLDRYNEQFF	TGTGCCAGCAGCTTAGACCGATACAATGAGCAGTTCTTC
TRBV9	few	.	TRBJ1-5	CASSVSGLRNQPQHF	TGTGCCAGCAGCGTATCAGGGTTGCGCAATCAGCCCCAGCATTTT
TRBV1	.	.	TRBJ2-7	CTSSQDPIANYEQYF	TGCACCAGCAGCCAAGATCCAATAGCGAACTACGAGCAGTACTTC
TRBV10-3	.	.	TRBJ1-2	CALSRGAQGGYTF	TGTGCCTTGTCCCGGGGGGCTCAGGGAGGCTACACCTTC
TRBV13	.	TRBD1	TRBJ1-4	CASSLRGRGEKLFF	TGTGCCAGCAGCTTAAGGGGGCGAGGTGAAAAACTGTTTTTT
TRBV27	.	.	TRBJ1-2	CASTLSGHYGYTF	TGTGCCAGCACTCTATCAGGGCACTATGGCTACACCTTC
TRBV9	.	TRBD2	TRBJ2-1	CASALAGINEQFF	TGTGCCAGCGCTCTAGCGGGAATCAATGAGCAGTTCTTC
TRBV12-2	once	.	TRBJ1-3	CASRLLRLVRTTIYF	TGTGCAAGTCGCCTCCTTAGGTTAGTCCGAACCACCATATATTTT
TRBV6-5	.	.	TRBJ1-3	CASSRNRLTGNTIYF	TGTGCCAGCAGCCGTAACAGGCTTACTGGAAACACCATATATTTT
TRBV6-1	.	.	TRBJ1-2	CASSSKAGDGYTF	TGTGCCAGCAGTTCTAAGGCAGGGGATGGCTACACCTTC
TRBV7-9	.	.	TRBJ1-1	CASSSQVNTEAFF	TGTGCCAGCAGCTCACAGGTAAACACTGAAGCTTTCTTT
TRBV7-2	.	.	TRBJ2-5	CASSLTRVGQETQYF	TGTGCCAGCAGCTTAACCAGGGTAGGCCAAGAGACCCAGTACTTC
TRBV11-2	.	.	TRBJ2-5	CASSLEGVQETQYF	TGTGCCAGCAGCTTAGAGGGGGTCCAAGAGACCCAGTACTTC
TRBV30	few	.	TRBJ2-7	CAWSVQFGLATSYEQYF	TGTGCCTGGAGTGTACAGTTCGGGCTAGCGACCTCCTACGAGCAGTACTTC
TRBV15	.	.	TRBJ2-2	CATSRDSGGWAGELFF	TGTGCCACCAGCAGAGACTCTGGAGGGTGGGCCGGGGAGCTGTTTTTT
TRBV2	.	.	TRBJ2-7	CASSEAPSKVFSEQYF	TGTGCCAGCAGTGAAGCGCCCTCAAAGGTTTTCTCCGAGCAGTACTTC
TRBV29-1	few	.	TRBJ1-1	CSVAWPKRSEAFF	TGCAGCGTTGCTTGGCCTAAACGGTCTGAAGCTTTCTTT